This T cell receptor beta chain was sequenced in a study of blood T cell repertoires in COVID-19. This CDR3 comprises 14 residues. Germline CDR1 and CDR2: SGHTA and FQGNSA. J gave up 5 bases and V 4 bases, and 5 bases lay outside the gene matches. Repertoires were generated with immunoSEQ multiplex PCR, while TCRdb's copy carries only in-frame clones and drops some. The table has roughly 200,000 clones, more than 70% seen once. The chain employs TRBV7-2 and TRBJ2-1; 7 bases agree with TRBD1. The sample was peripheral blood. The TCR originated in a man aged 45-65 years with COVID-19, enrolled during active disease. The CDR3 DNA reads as TGTGCCAGCAGCTCCTTCAGGGGGAACAATGAGCAGTTCTTC. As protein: CASSSFRGNNEQFF. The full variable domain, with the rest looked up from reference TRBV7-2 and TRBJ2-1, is GAGVSQSPSNKVTEKGKDVELRCDPISGHTALYWYRQSLGQGLEFLIYFQGNSAPDKSGLPSDRFSAERTGGSVSTLTIQRTQQEDSAVYLCASSSFRGNNEQFFGPGTRLTVL.